Here is one T cell receptor (beta chain) with its context. Its antigen is unknown. These data originate in a study of shared clonotypes between healthy human individuals. The CDR3 is 16 residues long. Germline CDR1 and CDR2: SEHNR and FQNEAQ (reference sequence). Losses at the gene ends were 4 bases for V and 4 bases for J; bases not matched to a gene: 4. The study, taken as a whole, reports: Sampling included only blood; tissue repertoires likely differ.

The method was immunoSEQ multiplex PCR; TCRdb's version includes in-frame clones alone and lacks a portion of them. Here the sample spans roughly 490,000 clones, about 79% being singletons. The clonotype comes from a woman aged 40 to 49 in good health. Some clones in this sample may be carry-over from other donors' samples. V is TRBV7-9 and J is TRBJ2-3, with 14 positions matching TRBD2. What was sequenced was PBMCs. The CDR3 coding sequence is TGTGCCAGCAGCTCCAGACTAGCGGGAGGGTCAGATACGCAGTATTTT. This sequence encodes CASSSRLAGGSDTQYF.